The clone carrying this T cell receptor (beta chain) came up a few times. Antigen: not known. Using RNA transcripts as the source, TCR beta CDR3 regions were amplified. A first-round RT-PCR of the TCR CDR3 used the HTBI primer set. From the multiplex PCR reads, TCRdb called clonotypes with MiXCR, one entry per CDR3 protein. The sample consists of hundreds of thousands of distinct CDR3 sequences, more than 20% of them appearing once. The data stem from a study of T cells in Graves' hyperthyroidism and ophthalmopathy. Study in general: Prior to any treatment, at the point of initial diagnosis, peripheral blood was collected. Study conclusions and caveats: Using 13 V-J features, a model discriminated ophthalmopathy from stable hyperthyroidism.

The CDR3 runs to 15 residues. CDR1 MNHEY and CDR2 SVGEGT come from the germline V gene. Trimming stripped 10 bases from V and 1 base from J, with 19 bases between. This chain uses TRBV6-2 or TRBV6-3 with TRBJ1-1; D is unclear. Sequences were obtained from blood. The sequence came from a woman aged 35 to 49 with Graves' ophthalmopathy. For the CDR3, the DNA is TGTGCCACCTTACCCCTGACACGTTCGAACACTGAAGCTTTCTTT. It yields the protein CATLPLTRSNTEAFF.